Listed below are T cell receptor beta chains from one sample, sequenced in a study of early T cells in non-severe SARS-CoV-2 infection. TCRdb called the 5' RACE reads again in MiXCR, with one record for every CDR3 protein. The table lists 70,000 or so distinct CDR3 sequences, approximately 13% of them singletons. The sequenced sample was whole blood. The origin of the receptors is an adult who was a healthcare worker with PCR-confirmed SARS-CoV-2 infection or an uninfected control (not recorded which). Each CDR3 is given with its conserved first and last residue. The order of the fields is D gene, V gene, clone size, J gene, CDR3 DNA, CDR3 protein. A D gene is named only where the DNA matches it firmly. For some rows the clone size is stated as once, few or many, or as a class when expanded; others skip it.

TRBD1,TRBV5-8,many,TRBJ2-3,TGTGCCAGCAGCCCAGGGACAGTCCCCACAGATACGCAGTATTTT,CASSPGTVPTDTQYF
TRBD1,TRBV5-5,NA,TRBJ1-5,TGTGCCAGCAGCAGTTTGGGACAGACTATCGATCAGCCCCAGCATTTT,CASSSLGQTIDQPQHF
NA,TRBV7-2,few,TRBJ1-6,TGTGCCAGCAGCTTTTCAGGGGAGGTATGGTCACCCCTCCACTTT,CASSFSGEVWSPLHF
NA,TRBV21-1,few,TRBJ2-7,TGTGCCAGCAGCAAAGAGGCGTTGAGCTCCTACGAGCAGTACTTC,CASSKEALSSYEQYF
NA,TRBV14,few,TRBJ1-2,TGTGCCAGCAGCCAAGAAATCGTCGGGGGCCGCTATGGCTACACCTTC,CASSQEIVGGRYGYTF
NA,TRBV18,few,TRBJ1-3,TGTGCCAGCTCACTCGGCTCAGGCATTGGAAACACTATATATTTT,CASSLGSGIGNTIYF
TRBD1,TRBV28,once,TRBJ2-1,TGTGCCAGCAGTGCATCGGGACAGATCAATGAGCAGTTCTTC,CASSASGQINEQFF
NA,TRBV29-1,few,TRBJ2-6,TGCAGCGCCGATTCTGGGGCCAACGTCCTGACTTTC,CSADSGANVLTF
TRBD1,TRBV11-2,NA,TRBJ1-2,TGTGCCAGCAGCTTAGCCGCCGGGACAGGGTTTAACTATGGCTACACCTTC,CASSLAAGTGFNYGYTF
TRBD2,TRBV20-1,many,TRBJ2-3,TGCAGTGCTACTGGCGGGGGGCCCCGGGACACAGATACGCAGTATTTT,CSATGGGPRDTDTQYF
TRBD2,TRBV7-9,many,TRBJ2-1,TGTGCCAGCAGCCTCTCGGTAAAAGCGGGGAGGGACAATGAGCAGTTCTTC,CASSLSVKAGRDNEQFF
TRBD2,TRBV2,NA,TRBJ2-1,TGTGCCAGCAGACGACTAGCGGGGGGGCTGGGTGAGCAGTTCTTC,CASRRLAGGLGEQFF
NA,TRBV7-9,many,TRBJ2-7,TGTGCCAGCAGGCCCCCGTCACCCTACGAGCAGTACTTC,CASRPPSPYEQYF
NA,TRBV5-1,many,TRBJ2-7,TGCGCCAGCAGCCCCCGGGCTGGACAGTCGCGCGAGCAGTACTTC,CASSPRAGQSREQYF
NA,TRBV28,many,TRBJ2-7,TGTGCCAGCAAACAGGGAATTAGCTCCTACGAGCAGTACTTC,CASKQGISSYEQYF
TRBD1,TRBV7-7,few,TRBJ2-5,TGTGCCAGCAGCCCAGCGCCCGGGACAGAAAATTACGAGACCCAGTACTTC,CASSPAPGTENYETQYF
TRBD1,TRBV11-3,NA,TRBJ2-3,TGTGCCAGCAGCTTAAGTCCCTTCCAGGGGGCGCAAGATACGCAGTATTTT,CASSLSPFQGAQDTQYF
TRBD1,TRBV28,few,TRBJ1-5,TGTGCCAGCAGAGGGGACAGGATGAGCAATCAGCCCCAGCATTTT,CASRGDRMSNQPQHF
NA,TRBV7-6,NA,TRBJ2-5,TGTGCCAGCAGCTTAGCGGGGGGATGGGAAGGAGAGACCCAGTACTTC,CASSLAGGWEGETQYF
NA,TRBV29-1,few,TRBJ1-2,TGCAGCGTTAATATTGTGGCGAACTATGGCTACACCTTC,CSVNIVANYGYTF
TRBD2,TRBV5-6,many,TRBJ2-7,TGTGCCAGCAGCTTCCCGGGACTAGCCTACGAGCAGTACTTC,CASSFPGLAYEQYF
TRBD2,TRBV3-1,few,TRBJ2-3,TGTGCCAGCAGCCAAGGGGCGGGGACTATCACAGATACGCAGTATTTT,CASSQGAGTITDTQYF
NA,TRBV2,few,TRBJ2-3,TGTGCCAGCAGTGCAAGGGATCTACCCACAGATACGCAGTATTTT,CASSARDLPTDTQYF
TRBD2,TRBV10-3,few,TRBJ2-3,TGTGCCATCAGTGCTAGCGGGGGCACAGATACGCAGTATTTT,CAISASGGTDTQYF
TRBD1,TRBV29-1,few,TRBJ2-5,TGCAGCGCCGGGACAGCGCGAGAGACCCAGTACTTC,CSAGTARETQYF
TRBD1,TRBV20-1,many,TRBJ1-6,TGCAGTGCTAGAGATTCTTTACCGGGACAGGGTTTTGGACCCCTCCACTTT,CSARDSLPGQGFGPLHF
TRBD1,TRBV3-1,NA,TRBJ1-6,TGTGCCAGCGCCATAAACCCGGACAGGGGAAATTCACCCCTCCACTTT,CASAINPDRGNSPLHF
NA,TRBV11-2,NA,TRBJ2-1,TGTGCCAGCAGCTTAGGTTCCTTTTATCGTAGCTCCTACAATGAGCAGTTCTTC,CASSLGSFYRSSYNEQFF
TRBD1,TRBV29-1,few,TRBJ1-1,TGCAGCGTAGACAGGGGTAGGACCACTGAAGCTTTCTTT,CSVDRGRTTEAFF
TRBD2,TRBV5-1,NA,TRBJ2-1,TGCGCCAGCAGCTTTAGCGGGGGGATGTCCTACAATGAGCAGTTCTTC,CASSFSGGMSYNEQFF
NA,TRBV7-6,NA,TRBJ1-1,TGTGCCAGCAGCCCTACTATTCCCCGCGGCACTGAAGCTTTCTTT,CASSPTIPRGTEAFF